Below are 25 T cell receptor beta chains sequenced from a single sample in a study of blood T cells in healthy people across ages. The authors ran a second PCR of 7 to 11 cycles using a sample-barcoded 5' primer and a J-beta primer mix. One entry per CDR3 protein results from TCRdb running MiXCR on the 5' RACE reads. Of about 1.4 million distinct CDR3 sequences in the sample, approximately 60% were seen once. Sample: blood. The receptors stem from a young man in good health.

Here the CDR3 DNA reads TGTGCCAGCAGTTACAGGGGGAAGGACATTCAGTACTTC. It translates to CASSYRGKDIQYF. The rearrangement links TRBV6-5 to TRBJ2-4; possibly TRBD1 for D (6 bases). V lost 2 bases and J 8 bases, leaving 10 bases between the germline ends. Germline CDR1 MNHEY, CDR2 SVGAGI. The CDR3 extends over 13 amino acids.

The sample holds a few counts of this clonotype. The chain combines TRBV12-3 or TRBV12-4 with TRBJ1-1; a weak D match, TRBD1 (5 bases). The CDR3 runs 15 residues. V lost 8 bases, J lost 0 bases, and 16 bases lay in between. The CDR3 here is CASGGAGIMNTEAFF. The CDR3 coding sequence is TGTGCCAGCGGTGGCGCAGGGATCATGAACACTGAAGCTTTCTTT.

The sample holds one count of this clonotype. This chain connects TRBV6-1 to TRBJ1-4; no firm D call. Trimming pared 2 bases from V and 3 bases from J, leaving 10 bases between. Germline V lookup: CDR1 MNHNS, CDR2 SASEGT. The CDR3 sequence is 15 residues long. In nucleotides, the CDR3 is TGTGCCAGCAGTGAAACTCAATGGTCTAATGAAAAACTGTTTTTT. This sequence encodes CASSETQWSNEKLFF.

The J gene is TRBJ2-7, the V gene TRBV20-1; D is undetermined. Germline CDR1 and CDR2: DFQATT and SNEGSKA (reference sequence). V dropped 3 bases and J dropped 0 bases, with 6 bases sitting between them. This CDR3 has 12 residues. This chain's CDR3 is CSASGHSYEQYF. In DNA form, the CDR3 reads TGCAGTGCTAGCGGGCACTCCTACGAGCAGTACTTC.

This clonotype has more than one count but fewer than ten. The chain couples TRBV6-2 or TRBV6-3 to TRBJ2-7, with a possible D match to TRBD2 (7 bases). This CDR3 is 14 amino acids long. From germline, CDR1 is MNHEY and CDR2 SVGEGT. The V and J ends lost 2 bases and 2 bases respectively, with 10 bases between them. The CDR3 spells CASSYRGAPYEQYF. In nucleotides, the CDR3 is TGTGCCAGCAGTTACCGGGGGGCCCCCTACGAGCAGTACTTC.

DNA for the CDR3: TGTGCCATCAGGGACAACACCGGGGAGCTGTTTTTT. This sequence encodes CAIRDNTGELFF. The chain is built from TRBV10-3 and TRBJ2-2; D not resolved. Germline values: CDR1 ENHRY, CDR2 SYGVKD. The CDR3 is 12 residues long. The V end was cut by 6 bases, the J end by 2 bases, with 4 bases between.

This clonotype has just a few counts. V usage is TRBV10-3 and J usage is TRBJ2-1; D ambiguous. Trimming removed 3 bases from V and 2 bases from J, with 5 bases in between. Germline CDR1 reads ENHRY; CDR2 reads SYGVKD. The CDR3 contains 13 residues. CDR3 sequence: CAISDSTYNEQFF. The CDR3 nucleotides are TGTGCCATCAGTGACTCGACCTACAATGAGCAGTTCTTC.

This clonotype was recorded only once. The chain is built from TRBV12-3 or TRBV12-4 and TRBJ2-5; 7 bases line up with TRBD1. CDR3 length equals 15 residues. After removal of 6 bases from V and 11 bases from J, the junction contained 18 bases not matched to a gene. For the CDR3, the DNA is TGTGCCAGCAGGACAGGGCGAGTGACCTTCAATGAGCAGTACTTC. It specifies CASRTGRVTFNEQYF.

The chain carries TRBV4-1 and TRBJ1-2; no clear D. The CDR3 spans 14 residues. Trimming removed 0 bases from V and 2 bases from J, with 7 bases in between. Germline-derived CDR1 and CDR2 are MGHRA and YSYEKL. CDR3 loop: CASSQDGVNYGYTF. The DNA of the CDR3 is TGCGCCAGCAGCCAAGATGGAGTGAACTATGGCTACACCTTC.

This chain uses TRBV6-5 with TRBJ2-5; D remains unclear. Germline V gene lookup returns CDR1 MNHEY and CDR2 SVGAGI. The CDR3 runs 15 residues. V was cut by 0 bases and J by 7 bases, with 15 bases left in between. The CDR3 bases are TGTGCCAGCAGTTACTCAATTGAAGGGCCTCCGACCCAGTACTTC. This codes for CASSYSIEGPPTQYF.

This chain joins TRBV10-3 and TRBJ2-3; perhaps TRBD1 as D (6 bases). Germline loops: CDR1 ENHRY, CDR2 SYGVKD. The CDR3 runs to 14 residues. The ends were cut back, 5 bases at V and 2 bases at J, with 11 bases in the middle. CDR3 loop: CAISTGPFTDTQYF. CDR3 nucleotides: TGTGCCATCAGTACAGGGCCCTTCACAGATACGCAGTATTTT.

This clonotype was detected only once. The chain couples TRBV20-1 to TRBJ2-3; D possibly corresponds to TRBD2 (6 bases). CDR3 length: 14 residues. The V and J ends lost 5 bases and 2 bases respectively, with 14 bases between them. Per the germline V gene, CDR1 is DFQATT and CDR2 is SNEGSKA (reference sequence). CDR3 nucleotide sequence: TGCAGTGCTTTCTTGGGAGGAAACACAGATACGCAGTATTTT. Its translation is CSAFLGGNTDTQYF.

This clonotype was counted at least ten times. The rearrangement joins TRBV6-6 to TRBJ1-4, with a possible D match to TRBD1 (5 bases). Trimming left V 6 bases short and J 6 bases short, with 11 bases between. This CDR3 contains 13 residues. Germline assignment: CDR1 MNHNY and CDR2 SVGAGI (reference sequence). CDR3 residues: CASRRGEDEKLFF. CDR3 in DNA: TGTGCCAGCAGGAGAGGGGAGGATGAAAAACTGTTTTTT.

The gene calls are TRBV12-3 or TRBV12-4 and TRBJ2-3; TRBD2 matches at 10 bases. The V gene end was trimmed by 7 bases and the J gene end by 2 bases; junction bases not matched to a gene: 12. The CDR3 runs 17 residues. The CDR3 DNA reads TGTGCCAGCACCGGGGCCCTAGCGGGAGAGTTCACAGATACGCAGTATTTT. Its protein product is CASTGALAGEFTDTQYF.

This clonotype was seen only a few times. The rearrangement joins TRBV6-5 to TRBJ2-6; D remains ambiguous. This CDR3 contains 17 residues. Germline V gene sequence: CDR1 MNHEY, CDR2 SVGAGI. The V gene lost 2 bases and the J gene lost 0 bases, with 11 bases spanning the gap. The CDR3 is CASSYGLVSSGANVLTF. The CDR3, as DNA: TGTGCCAGCAGTTACGGTTTGGTGTCCTCTGGGGCCAACGTCCTGACTTTC.

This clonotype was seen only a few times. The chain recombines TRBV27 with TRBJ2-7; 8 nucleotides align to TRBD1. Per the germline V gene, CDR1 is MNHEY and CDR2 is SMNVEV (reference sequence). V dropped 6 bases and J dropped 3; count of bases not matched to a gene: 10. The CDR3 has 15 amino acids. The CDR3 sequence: CASSLGTGTGYEQYF. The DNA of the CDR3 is TGTGCCAGCAGCCTAGGGACAGGCACTGGCTACGAGCAGTACTTC.

CDR3 sequence reads: CATSRDTGQGIYEQYF. Here the CDR3 DNA reads TGTGCCACCAGCAGGGACACGGGACAGGGGATCTACGAGCAGTACTTC. The V and J genes are TRBV15 and TRBJ2-4; 10 positions match TRBD1. The tail of the sequence fits TRBJ2-7 better, so the J call may be wrong. The CDR3 runs 16 residues. The germline V gene encodes CDR1 LNHNV and CDR2 YYDKDF (reference sequence).

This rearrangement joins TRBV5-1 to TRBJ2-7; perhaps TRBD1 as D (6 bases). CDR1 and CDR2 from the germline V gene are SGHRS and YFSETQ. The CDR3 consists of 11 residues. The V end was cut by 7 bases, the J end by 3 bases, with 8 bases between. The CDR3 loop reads CASGQNYEQYF. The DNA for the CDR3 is TGCGCCAGCGGACAGAACTACGAGCAGTACTTC.

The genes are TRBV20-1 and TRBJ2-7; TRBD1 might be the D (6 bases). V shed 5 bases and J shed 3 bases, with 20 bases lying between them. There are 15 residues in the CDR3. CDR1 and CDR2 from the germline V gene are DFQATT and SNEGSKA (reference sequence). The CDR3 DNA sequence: TGCAGTGCTTCCCGGGTTCTCGAGGGGGACTACGAGCAGTACTTC. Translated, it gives CSASRVLEGDYEQYF.

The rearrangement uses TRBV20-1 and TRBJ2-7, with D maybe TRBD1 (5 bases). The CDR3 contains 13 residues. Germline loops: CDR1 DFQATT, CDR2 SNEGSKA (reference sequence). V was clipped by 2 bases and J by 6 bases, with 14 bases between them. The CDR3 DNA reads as TGCAGTGCTAGACCAACAGGATGGGGCGAGCAGTACTTC. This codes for CSARPTGWGEQYF.

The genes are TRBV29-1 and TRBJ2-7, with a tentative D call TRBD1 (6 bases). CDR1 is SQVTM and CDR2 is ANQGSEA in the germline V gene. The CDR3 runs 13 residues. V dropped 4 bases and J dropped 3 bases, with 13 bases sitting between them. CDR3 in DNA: TGCAGCGTTGGGACAGCATCCCTCTACGAGCAGTACTTC. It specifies CSVGTASLYEQYF.

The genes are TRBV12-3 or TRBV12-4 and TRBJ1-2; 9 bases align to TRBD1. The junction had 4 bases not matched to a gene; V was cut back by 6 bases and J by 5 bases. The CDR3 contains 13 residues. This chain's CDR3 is CASSHDRGYGYTF. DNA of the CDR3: TGTGCCAGCAGCCACGACAGGGGGTATGGCTACACCTTC.

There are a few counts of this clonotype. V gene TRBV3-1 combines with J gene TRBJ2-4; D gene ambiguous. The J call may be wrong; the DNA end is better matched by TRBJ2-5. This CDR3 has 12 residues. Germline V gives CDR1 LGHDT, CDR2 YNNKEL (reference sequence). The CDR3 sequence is CASSQTKETQYF. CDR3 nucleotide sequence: TGTGCCAGCAGCCAGACAAAAGAGACCCAGTACTTC.

DNA for the CDR3: TGCGCCAGCAGTGAGGCCAGGGGGGATGCAGATACGCAGTATTTT. Protein sequence: CASSEARGDADTQYF. V and J are TRBV10-2 and TRBJ2-3; maybe TRBD1 (7 bases). The CDR3 has 15 amino acids. Trimming stripped 2 bases from V and 4 bases from J, with 13 bases between. In germline, CDR1 is WSHSY, CDR2 SAAADI.

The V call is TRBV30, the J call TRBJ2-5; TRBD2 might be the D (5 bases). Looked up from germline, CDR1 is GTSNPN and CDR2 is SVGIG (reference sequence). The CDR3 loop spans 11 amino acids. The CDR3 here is CAAGRSEEQYF. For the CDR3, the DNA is TGTGCTGCTGGGCGCTCGGAGGAGCAGTACTTC.